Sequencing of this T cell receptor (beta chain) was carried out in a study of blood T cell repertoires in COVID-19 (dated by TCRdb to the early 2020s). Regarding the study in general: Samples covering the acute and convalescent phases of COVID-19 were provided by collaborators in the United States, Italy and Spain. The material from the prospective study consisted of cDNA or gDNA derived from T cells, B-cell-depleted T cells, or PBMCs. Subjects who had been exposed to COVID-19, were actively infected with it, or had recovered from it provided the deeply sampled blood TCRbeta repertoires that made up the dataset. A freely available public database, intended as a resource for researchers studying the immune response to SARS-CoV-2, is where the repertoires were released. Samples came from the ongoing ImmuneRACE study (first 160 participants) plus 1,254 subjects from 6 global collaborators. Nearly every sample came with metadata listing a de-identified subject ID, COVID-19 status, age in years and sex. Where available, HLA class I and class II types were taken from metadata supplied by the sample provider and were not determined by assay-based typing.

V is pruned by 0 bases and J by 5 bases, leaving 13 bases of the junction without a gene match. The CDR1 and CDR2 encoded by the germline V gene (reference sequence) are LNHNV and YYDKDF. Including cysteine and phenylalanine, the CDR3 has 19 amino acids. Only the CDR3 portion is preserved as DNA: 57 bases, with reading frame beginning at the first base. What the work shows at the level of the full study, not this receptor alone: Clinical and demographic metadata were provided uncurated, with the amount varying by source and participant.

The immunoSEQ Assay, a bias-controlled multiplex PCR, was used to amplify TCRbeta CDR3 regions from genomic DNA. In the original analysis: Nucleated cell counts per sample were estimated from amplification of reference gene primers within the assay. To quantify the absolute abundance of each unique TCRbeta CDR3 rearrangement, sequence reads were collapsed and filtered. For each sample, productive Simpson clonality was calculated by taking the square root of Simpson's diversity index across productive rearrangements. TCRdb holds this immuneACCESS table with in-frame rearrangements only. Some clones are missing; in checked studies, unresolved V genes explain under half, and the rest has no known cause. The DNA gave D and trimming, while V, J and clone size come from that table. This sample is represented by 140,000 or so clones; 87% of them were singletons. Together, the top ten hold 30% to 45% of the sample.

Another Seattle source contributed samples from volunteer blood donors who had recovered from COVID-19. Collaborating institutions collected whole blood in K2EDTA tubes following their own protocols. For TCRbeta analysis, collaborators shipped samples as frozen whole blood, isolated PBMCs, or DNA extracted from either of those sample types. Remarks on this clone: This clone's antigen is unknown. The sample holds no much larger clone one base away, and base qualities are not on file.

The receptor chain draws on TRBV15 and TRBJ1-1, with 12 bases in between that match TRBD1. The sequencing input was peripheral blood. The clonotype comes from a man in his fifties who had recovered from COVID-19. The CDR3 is CATSRDFRGQGAGGTEAFF. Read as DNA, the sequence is TGTGCCACCAGCAGAGATTTCAGGGGACAGGGGGCGGGAGGGACTGAAGCTTTCTTT.